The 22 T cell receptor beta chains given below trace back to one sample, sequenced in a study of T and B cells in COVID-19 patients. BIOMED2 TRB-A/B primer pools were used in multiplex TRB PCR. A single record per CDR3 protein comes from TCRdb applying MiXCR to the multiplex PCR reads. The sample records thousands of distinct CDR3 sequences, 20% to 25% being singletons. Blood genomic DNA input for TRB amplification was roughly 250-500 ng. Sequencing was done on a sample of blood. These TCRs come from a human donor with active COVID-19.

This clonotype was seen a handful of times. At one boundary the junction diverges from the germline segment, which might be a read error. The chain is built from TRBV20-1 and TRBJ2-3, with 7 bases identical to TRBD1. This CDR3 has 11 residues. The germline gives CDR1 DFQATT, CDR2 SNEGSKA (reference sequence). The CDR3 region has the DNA TGCAGTGCTAGAGATAGAGGGGGACAGCTTTTT. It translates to CSARDRGGQLF.

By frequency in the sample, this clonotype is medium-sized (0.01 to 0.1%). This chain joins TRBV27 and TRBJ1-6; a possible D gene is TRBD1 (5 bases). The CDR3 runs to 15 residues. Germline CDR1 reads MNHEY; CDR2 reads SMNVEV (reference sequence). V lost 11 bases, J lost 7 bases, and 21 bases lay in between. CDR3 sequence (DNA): TGTGCCGTCTCCTTGGCGGGGGGAGGCAATTCACCCCTCCACTTT. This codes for CAVSLAGGGNSPLHF.

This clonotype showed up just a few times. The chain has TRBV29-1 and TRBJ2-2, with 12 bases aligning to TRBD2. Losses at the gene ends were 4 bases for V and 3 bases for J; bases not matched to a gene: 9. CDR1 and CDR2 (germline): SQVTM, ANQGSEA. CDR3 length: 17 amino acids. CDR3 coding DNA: TGCAGCGTTGGAGTTCTAGCGGGAGGGGCCCACACCGGGGAGCTGTTTTTT. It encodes CSVGVLAGGAHTGELFF.

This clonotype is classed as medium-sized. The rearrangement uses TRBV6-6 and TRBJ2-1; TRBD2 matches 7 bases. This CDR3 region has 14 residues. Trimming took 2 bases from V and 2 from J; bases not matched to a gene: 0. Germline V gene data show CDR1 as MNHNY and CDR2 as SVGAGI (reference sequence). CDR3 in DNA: TGTGCCAGCAGTTACCGGGGGGCCTACAATGAGCAGTTCTTC. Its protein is CASSYRGAYNEQFF.

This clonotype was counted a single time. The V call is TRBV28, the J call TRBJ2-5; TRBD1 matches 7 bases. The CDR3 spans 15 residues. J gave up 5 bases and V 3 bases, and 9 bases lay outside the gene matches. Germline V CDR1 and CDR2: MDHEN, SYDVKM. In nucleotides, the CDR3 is TGTGCCAGCAGTTTGGGGCCAGGGGGTGGTGAGACCCAGTACTTC. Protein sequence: CASSLGPGGGETQYF.

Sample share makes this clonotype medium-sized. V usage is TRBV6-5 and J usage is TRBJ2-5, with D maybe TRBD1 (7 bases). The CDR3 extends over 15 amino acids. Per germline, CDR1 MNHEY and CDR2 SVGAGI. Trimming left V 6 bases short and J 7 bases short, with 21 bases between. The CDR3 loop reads CASSPLGTGEVTQYF. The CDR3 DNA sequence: TGTGCCAGCAGCCCCCTGGGAACAGGGGAGGTGACCCAGTACTTC.

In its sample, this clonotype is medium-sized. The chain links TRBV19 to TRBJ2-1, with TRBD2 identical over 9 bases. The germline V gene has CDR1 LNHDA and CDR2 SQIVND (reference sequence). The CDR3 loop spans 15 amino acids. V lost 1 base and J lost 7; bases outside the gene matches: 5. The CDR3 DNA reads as TGTGCCAGTAGTATAGGAGGACTAGCGAGTAATGAGCAGTTCTTC. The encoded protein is CASSIGGLASNEQFF. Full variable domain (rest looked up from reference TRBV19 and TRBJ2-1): DGGITQSPKYLFRKEGQNVTLSCEQNLNHDAMYWYRQDPGQGLRLIYYSQIVNDFQKGDIAEGYSVSREKKESFPLTVTSAQKNPTAFYLCASSIGGLASNEQFFGPGTRLTVL.

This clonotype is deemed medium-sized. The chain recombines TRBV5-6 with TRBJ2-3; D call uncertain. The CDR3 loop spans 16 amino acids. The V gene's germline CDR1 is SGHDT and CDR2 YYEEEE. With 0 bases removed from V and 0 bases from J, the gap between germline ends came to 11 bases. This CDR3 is CASSLVPLSSTDTQYF. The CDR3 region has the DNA TGTGCCAGCAGCTTGGTACCGCTCTCTAGCACAGATACGCAGTATTTT. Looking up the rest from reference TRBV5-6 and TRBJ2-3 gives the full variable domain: DAGVTQSPTHLIKTRGQQVTLRCSPKSGHDTVSWYQQALGQGPQFIFQYYEEEERQRGNFPDRFSGHQFPNYSSELNVNALLLGDSALYLCASSLVPLSSTDTQYFGPGTRLTVL.

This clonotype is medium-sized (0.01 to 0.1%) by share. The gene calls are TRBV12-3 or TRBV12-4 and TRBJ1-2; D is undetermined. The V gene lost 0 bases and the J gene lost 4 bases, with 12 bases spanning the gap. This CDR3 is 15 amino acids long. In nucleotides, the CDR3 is TGTGCCAGCAGTTTAGCCGGCACAGTGACCTATGGCTACACCTTC. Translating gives CASSLAGTVTYGYTF.

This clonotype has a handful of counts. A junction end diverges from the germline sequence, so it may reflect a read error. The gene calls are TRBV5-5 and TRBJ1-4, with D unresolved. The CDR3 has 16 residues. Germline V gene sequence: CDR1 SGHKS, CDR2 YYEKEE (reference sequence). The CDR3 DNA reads TGTGCCAGAAGCTTGGATGGGGAGGGATCTAATGAAAAACTGTTTTTT. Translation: CARSLDGEGSNEKLFF.

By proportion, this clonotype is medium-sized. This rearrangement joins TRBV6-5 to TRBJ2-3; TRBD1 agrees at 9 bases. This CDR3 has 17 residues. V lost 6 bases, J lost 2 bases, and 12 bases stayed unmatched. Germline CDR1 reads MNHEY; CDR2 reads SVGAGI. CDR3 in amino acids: CASSPEGDRVLTDTQYF. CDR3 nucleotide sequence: TGTGCCAGCAGCCCCGAGGGGGACAGGGTCCTCACAGATACGCAGTATTTT.

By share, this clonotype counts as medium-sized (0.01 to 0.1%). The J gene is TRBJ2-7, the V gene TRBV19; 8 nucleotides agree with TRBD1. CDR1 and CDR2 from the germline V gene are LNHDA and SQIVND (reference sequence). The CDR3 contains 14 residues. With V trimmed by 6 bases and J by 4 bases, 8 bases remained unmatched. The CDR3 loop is CASRRGQGAYEQYF. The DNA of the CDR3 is TGTGCCAGTAGACGGGGTCAGGGGGCGTACGAGCAGTACTTC.

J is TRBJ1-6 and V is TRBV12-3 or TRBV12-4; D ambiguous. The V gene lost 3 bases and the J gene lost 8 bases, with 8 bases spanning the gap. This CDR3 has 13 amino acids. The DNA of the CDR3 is TGTGCCAGCAGTTTTCATCGAGATTCACCCCTCCACTTT. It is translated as CASSFHRDSPLHF.

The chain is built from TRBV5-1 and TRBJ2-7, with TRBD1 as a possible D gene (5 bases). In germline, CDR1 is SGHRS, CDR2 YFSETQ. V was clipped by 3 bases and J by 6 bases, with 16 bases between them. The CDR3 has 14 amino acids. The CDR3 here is CASSSWLDKGEQYF. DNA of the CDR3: TGCGCCAGCAGCTCATGGTTGGACAAAGGCGAGCAGTACTTC.

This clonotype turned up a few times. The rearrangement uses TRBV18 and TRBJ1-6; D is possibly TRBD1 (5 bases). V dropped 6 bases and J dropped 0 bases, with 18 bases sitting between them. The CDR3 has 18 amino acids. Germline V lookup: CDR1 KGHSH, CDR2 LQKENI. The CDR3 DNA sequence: TGTGCCAGCTCCCCCGGGACCATCGGGGGCTCCTATAATTCACCCCTCCACTTT. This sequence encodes CASSPGTIGGSYNSPLHF.

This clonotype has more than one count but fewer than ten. CDR3 nucleotides: TGTGCCATCAGTGCCGGTGCTAATCAGCCCCAGCATTTT. Protein: CAISAGANQPQHF. The V and J genes are TRBV10-3 and TRBJ1-5, with D unresolved. Germline V gives CDR1 ENHRY, CDR2 SYGVKD. The CDR3 runs 13 residues. V was cut by 4 bases and J by 4 bases, with 8 bases left in between.

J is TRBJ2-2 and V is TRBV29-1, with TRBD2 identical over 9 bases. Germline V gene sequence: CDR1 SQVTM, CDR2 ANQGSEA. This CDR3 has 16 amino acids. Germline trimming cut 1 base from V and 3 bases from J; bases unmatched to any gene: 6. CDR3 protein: CSVEGVAGVDTGELFF. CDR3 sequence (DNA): TGCAGCGTTGAAGGGGTAGCGGGAGTTGACACCGGGGAGCTGTTTTTT.

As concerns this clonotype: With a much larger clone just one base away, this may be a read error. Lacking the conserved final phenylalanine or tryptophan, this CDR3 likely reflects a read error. The DNA of the CDR3 is TGTGCCAGCAGTACCACCGGCGCAGCTAACTATGGCTACACCTTA. It translates to CASSTTGAANYGYTL. V and J are TRBV6-5 and TRBJ1-2; D uncertain. V lost 5 bases and J 0 bases, leaving 13 bases between the germline ends. The CDR3 length is 15 residues. Germline values: CDR1 MNHEY, CDR2 SVGAGI.

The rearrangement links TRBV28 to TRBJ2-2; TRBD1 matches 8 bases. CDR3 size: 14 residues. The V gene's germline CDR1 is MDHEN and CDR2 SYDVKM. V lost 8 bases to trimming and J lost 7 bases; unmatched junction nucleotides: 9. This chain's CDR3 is CASYATGAGGELFF. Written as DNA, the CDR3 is TGTGCCAGCTATGCGACAGGGGCGGGCGGGGAGCTGTTTTTT. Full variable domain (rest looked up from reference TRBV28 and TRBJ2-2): DVKVTQSSRYLVKRTGEKVFLECVQDMDHENMFWYRQDPGLGLRLIYFSYDVKMKEKGDIPEGYSVSREKKERFSLILESASTNQTSMYLCASYATGAGGELFFGEGSRLTVL.

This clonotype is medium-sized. The CDR3 region is CASSRDGPNYGYTF. Here the CDR3 DNA reads TGTGCCAGTAGTCGGGACGGACCTAACTATGGCTACACCTTC. The chain links TRBV19 to TRBJ1-2; tentatively, D is TRBD1 (5 bases). Per germline, CDR1 LNHDA and CDR2 SQIVND (reference sequence). Trimming left V 5 bases short and J 0 bases short, with 10 bases between. The CDR3 loop spans 14 amino acids. The full variable domain, rest sourced from reference TRBV19 and TRBJ1-2, is DGGITQSPKYLFRKEGQNVTLSCEQNLNHDAMYWYRQDPGQGLRLIYYSQIVNDFQKGDIAEGYSVSREKKESFPLTVTSAQKNPTAFYLCASSRDGPNYGYTFGSGTRLTVV.

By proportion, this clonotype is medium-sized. Written as DNA, the CDR3 is TGTGCCAGTGATAAACCGAACAGCTTCGGAAACACCATATATTTT. Its protein product is CASDKPNSFGNTIYF. This chain uses TRBV19 with TRBJ1-3, with D unclear. Trimming shortened V by 8 bases and J by 4 bases, and 18 bases separated the two germline ends. There are 15 residues in the CDR3. CDR1 and CDR2 from the germline V gene are LNHDA and SQIVND (reference sequence).

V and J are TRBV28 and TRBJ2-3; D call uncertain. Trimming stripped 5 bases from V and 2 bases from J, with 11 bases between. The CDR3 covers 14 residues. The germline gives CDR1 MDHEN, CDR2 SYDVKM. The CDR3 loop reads CASSPFGPTDTQYF. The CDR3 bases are TGTGCCAGCAGTCCCTTTGGGCCCACAGATACGCAGTATTTT.